These 3 T cell receptor beta chains were all obtained from the same sample, sequenced in a study of cytotoxic CD8 clonotypes in ibrutinib-treated CLL. The data were produced by immunoSEQ multiplex PCR, yet TCRdb's version contains in-frame clones alone and is incomplete. The sample holds 130,000 or so clones; roughly 80% are singletons and the top ten take about 27%. The sample here was PBMCs, taken after 12 months of ibrutinib treatment. These receptor sequences come from a human donor with chronic lymphocytic leukemia.

The chain carries TRBV5-4 and TRBJ2-5; TRBD2 matches at 14 bases. This CDR3 contains 17 residues. Losses at the gene ends were 2 bases for V and 4 bases for J; bases not matched to a gene: 7. Germline assignment: CDR1 SGHNT and CDR2 YYREEE (reference sequence). CDR3 nucleotides: TGTGCCAGCAGCTTCGTAGCAGGGACTAGCGGGGGAGAGACCCAGTACTTC. Its protein product is CASSFVAGTSGGETQYF.

This chain joins TRBV4-3 and TRBJ2-7; 8 bases align to TRBD2. Germline V CDR1 and CDR2: LGHNA, YSLEER. This CDR3 is 17 amino acids long. After removal of 0 bases from V and 5 bases from J, the junction contained 12 bases not matched to a gene. The CDR3 DNA sequence: TGCGCCAGCAGCCAAGATTTGACCCCGGGACTAGGGGACGAGCAGTACTTC. Encoded protein: CASSQDLTPGLGDEQYF.

The chain combines TRBV7-9 with TRBJ2-1, with TRBD2 identical over 10 bases. Germline V CDR1 and CDR2: SEHNR, FQNEAQ (reference sequence). The CDR3 is made up of 16 amino acids. Losses at the gene ends were 3 bases for V and 4 bases for J; bases not matched to a gene: 6. CDR3 DNA sequence: TGTGCCAGCAGCTTCCCGGGACTAGCGTCGTACAATGAGCAGTTCTTC. This translates into CASSFPGLASYNEQFF.